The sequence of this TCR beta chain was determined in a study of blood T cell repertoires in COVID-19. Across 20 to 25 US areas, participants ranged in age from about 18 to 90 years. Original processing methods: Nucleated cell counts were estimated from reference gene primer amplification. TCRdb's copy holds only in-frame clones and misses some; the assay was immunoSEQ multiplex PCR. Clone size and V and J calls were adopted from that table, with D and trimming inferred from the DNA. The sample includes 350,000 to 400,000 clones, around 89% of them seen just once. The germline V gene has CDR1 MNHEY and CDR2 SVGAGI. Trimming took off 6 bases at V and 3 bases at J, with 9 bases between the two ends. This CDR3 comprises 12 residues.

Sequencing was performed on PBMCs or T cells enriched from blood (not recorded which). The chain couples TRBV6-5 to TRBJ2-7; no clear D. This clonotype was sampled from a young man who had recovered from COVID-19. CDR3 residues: CASSPNSYEQYF. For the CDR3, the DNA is TGTGCCAGCAGCCCCAACAGCTACGAGCAGTACTTC.